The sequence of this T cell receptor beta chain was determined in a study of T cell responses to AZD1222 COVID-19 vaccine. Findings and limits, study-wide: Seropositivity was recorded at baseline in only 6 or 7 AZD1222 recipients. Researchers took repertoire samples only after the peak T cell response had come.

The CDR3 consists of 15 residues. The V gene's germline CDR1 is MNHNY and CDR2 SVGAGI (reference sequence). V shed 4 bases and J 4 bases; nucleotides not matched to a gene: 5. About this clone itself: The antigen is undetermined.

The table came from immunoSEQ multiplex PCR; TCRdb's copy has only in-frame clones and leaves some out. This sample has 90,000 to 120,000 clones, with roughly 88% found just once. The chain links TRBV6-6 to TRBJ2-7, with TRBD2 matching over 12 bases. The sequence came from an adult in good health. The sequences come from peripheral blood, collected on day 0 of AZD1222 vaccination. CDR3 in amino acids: CASSSTSGGSYEQYF. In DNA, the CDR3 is TGTGCCAGCAGTTCGACTAGCGGGGGTTCATACGAGCAGTACTTC.